This is a list of T cell receptor beta chains from one sample in a study of cytomegalovirus exposure and HLA in healthy donors. Only in-frame clones appear in the TCRdb table, and some are missing; sequencing was by immunoSEQ multiplex PCR. The sample lists 200,000 to 250,000 clones, under 95% occurring once. The sample comprised PBMCs. These receptors were obtained from a woman between 18 and 29 years old in good health and CMV-seronegative. The CDR3 runs from the conserved cysteine through the conserved F or W. The D gene is left open where the match is weak. Only part of the rows carry a size: once, few, many, or a class if the clone is expanded.

j_call d_call clone_size v_call cdr3_aa cdr3_nt
TRBJ2-5 TRBD2 . TRBV30 CAWSRLAGRETQYF TGTGCCTGGAGTAGACTAGCGGGTCGGGAGACCCAGTACTTC
TRBJ2-2 TRBD1 once TRBV9 CASSLRTGQTGELFF TGTGCCAGCAGCCTTAGGACAGGACAGACCGGGGAGCTGTTTTTT
TRBJ2-1 TRBD2 . TRBV27 CASSLSGLAGYNEQFF TGTGCCAGCAGTTTATCCGGACTAGCGGGTTACAATGAGCAGTTCTTC
TRBJ2-2 TRBD2 . TRBV9 CASSVGAGLNTGELFF TGTGCCAGCAGCGTAGGAGCGGGACTAAACACCGGGGAGCTGTTTTTT
TRBJ2-7 TRBD2 . TRBV7-9 CASSLRLAGAYEQYF TGTGCCAGCAGCTTAAGACTAGCGGGGGCCTACGAGCAGTACTTC
TRBJ1-2 . . TRBV14 CASSQRAGDTNYGYTF TGTGCCAGCAGCCAAAGGGCAGGGGATACTAACTATGGCTACACCTTC
TRBJ1-1 . . TRBV7-6 CASSLERNTEAFF TGTGCCAGCAGCTTAGAGAGAAACACTGAAGCTTTCTTT
TRBJ2-7 TRBD2 . TRBV29-1 CSVAVAGGYEQYF TGCAGCGTTGCGGTAGCGGGAGGGTACGAGCAGTACTTC
TRBJ2-2 TRBD2 few TRBV30 CAWSGGRATGELFF TGTGCCTGGAGTGGGGGGAGGGCCACCGGGGAGCTGTTTTTT
TRBJ1-1 TRBD1 . TRBV7-9 CASSLGTGAEAFF TGTGCCAGCAGCTTGGGGACAGGGGCTGAAGCTTTCTTT
TRBJ2-7 TRBD1 . TRBV10-2 CASSKPLNAWQGVSYEQYF TGCGCCAGCAGCAAGCCCCTGAATGCCTGGCAGGGGGTGTCCTACGAGCAGTACTTC
TRBJ2-1 . . TRBV18 CASSPPLRGEQFF TGTGCCAGCTCACCTCCCCTCCGGGGTGAGCAGTTCTTC